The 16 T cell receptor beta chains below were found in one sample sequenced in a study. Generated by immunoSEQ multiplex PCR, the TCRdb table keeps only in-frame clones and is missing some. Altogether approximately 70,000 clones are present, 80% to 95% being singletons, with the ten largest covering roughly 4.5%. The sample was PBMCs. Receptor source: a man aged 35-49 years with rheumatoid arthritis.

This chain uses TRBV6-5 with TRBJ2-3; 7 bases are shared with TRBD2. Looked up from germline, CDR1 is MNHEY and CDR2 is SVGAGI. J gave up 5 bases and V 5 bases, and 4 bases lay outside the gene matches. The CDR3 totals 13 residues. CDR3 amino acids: CASSPREGDTQYF. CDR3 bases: TGTGCCAGCAGTCCCAGGGAGGGAGATACGCAGTATTTT.

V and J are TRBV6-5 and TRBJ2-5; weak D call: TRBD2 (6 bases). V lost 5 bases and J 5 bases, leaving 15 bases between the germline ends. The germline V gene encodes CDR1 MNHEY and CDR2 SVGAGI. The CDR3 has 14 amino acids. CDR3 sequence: CASSRTGVGETQYF. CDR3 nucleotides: TGTGCCAGCAGTAGAACGGGGGTTGGGGAGACCCAGTACTTC.

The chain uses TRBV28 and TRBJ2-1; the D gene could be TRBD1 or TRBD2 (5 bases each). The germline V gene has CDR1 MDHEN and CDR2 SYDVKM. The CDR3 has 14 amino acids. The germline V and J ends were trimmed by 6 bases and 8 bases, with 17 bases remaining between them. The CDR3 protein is CASRTGTQRDEQFF. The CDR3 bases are TGTGCCAGCAGAACCGGGACCCAAAGGGATGAGCAGTTCTTC.

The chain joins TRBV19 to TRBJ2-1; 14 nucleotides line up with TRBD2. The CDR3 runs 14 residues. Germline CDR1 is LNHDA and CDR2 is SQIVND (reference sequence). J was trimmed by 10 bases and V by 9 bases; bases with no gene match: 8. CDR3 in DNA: TGTGCCAGCAGACTAGCGGGGGGGCCGGGGGAGCAGTTCTTC. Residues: CASRLAGGPGEQFF.

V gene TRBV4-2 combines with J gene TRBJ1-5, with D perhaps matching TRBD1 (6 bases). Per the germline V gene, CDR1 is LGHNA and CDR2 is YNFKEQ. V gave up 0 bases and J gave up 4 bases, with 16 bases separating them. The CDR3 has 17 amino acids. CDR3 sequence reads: CASSQDAIGGWNQPQHF. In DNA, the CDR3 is TGTGCCAGCAGCCAAGATGCTATTGGGGGCTGGAATCAGCCCCAGCATTTT.

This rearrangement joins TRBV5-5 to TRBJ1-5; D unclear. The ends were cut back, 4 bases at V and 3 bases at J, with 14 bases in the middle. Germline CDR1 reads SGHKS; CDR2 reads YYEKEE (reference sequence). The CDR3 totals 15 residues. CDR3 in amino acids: CASSPSTTPNQPQHF. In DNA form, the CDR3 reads TGTGCCAGCAGCCCCTCGACGACCCCCAATCAGCCCCAGCATTTT.

CDR3 region: CASSLVRVAKNIQYF. CDR3 nucleotide sequence: TGTGCCAGCAGCTTAGTCCGGGTAGCCAAAAACATTCAGTACTTC. This chain joins TRBV11-2 and TRBJ2-4; no clear D. Trimming stripped 1 base from V and 0 bases from J, with 7 bases between. The germline CDR1 and CDR2 sequences are SGHAT and FQNNGV. There are 15 residues in the CDR3. Full variable domain (remainder filled in from reference TRBV11-2 and TRBJ2-4): EAGVAQSPRYKIIEKRQSVAFWCNPISGHATLYWYQQILGQGPKLLIQFQNNGVVDDSQLPKDRFSAERLKGVDSTLKIQPAKLEDSAVYLCASSLVRVAKNIQYFGAGTRLSVL.

The CDR3 loop reads CASSQGTSFYEQYF. CDR3 in DNA: TGTGCCAGCAGCCAGGGGACTAGTTTCTACGAGCAGTACTTC. V usage is TRBV3-1 (or the pseudogene TRBV3-2) and J usage is TRBJ2-7; 8 bases line up with TRBD2. This CDR3 spans 14 amino acids. Germline V lookup: CDR1 LGHDT, CDR2 YNNKEL (reference sequence). V gave up 3 bases and J gave up 3 bases; unmatched junction bases: 4.

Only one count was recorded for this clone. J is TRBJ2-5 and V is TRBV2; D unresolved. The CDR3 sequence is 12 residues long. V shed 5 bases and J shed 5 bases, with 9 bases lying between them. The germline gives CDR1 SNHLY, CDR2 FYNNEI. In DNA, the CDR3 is TGTGCCAGCAGTCGGCAGATCGAGACCCAGTACTTC. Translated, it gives CASSRQIETQYF.

The CDR3 region has the DNA TGTGCCAGCAAGCAAGGACTAGCGGGGGGGCGCGAGCAGTACTTC. It codes for CASKQGLAGGREQYF. This sequence joins TRBV2 and TRBJ2-7; TRBD2 matches at 15 bases. With V trimmed by 7 bases and J by 6 bases, 7 bases remained unmatched. The CDR3 extends over 15 amino acids. CDR1 is SNHLY, CDR2 FYNNEI, per germline.

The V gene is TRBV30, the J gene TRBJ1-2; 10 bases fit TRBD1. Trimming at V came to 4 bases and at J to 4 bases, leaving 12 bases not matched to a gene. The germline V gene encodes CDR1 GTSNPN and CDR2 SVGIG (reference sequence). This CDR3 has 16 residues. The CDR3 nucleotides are TGTGCCTGGACTCCTTTAGGGGGACAGGGGACCTATGGCTACACCTTC. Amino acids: CAWTPLGGQGTYGYTF.

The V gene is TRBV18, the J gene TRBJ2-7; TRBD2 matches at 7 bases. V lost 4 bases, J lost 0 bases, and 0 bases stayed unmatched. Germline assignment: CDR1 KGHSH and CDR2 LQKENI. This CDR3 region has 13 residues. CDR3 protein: CASSRGSSYEQYF. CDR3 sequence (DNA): TGTGCCAGCTCACGCGGGAGCTCCTACGAGCAGTACTTC.

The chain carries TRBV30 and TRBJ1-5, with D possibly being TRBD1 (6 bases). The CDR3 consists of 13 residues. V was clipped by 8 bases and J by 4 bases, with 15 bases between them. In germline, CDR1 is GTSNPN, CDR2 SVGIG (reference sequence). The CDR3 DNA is TGTGCCAGCGCCGGACAGAATAATCAGCCCCAGCATTTT. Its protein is CASAGQNNQPQHF.

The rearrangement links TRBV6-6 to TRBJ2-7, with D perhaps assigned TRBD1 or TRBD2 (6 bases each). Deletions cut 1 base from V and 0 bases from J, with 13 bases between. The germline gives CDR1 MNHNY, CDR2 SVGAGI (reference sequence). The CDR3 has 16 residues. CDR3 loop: CASSYFAGHNSYEQYF. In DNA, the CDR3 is TGTGCCAGCAGTTACTTCGCGGGACACAACTCCTACGAGCAGTACTTC.

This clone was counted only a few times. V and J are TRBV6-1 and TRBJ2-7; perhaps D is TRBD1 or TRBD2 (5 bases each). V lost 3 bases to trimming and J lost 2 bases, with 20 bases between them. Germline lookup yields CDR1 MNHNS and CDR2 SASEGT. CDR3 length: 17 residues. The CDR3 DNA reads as TGTGCCAGCAGTGAGACAGAGCCTGGGGGAAAGACCTACGAGCAGTACTTC. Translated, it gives CASSETEPGGKTYEQYF.

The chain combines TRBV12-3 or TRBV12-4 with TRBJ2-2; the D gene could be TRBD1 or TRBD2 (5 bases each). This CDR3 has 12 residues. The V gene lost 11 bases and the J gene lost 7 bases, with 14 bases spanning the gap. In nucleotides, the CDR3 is TGTGCCGGACGGGGTGGGGGCGGGGAGCTGTTTTTT. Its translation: CAGRGGGGELFF.